Below, 16 T cell receptor beta chains from the same sample are listed, as sequenced in a study of shared clonotypes between healthy human individuals. Using immunoSEQ multiplex PCR, the repertoire was profiled, and TCRdb retains in-frame clones only, with some absent. The table includes about 1 million clones, around four fifths detected once. The material sequenced was memory CD4+ T cells sorted from blood. The subset: CD45RA-negative fraction. The receptors were sampled from a man younger than 35 in good health.

This clone has a handful of counts. The same CDR3 arises from other DNA sequences in this sample as well. V is TRBV30 and J is TRBJ1-1; unclear D gene. The length of the CDR3 is 14 residues. Between the trimmed V and J ends, which lost 3 bases and 1 base, there was a span of 12 bases. The germline V gene encodes CDR1 GTSNPN and CDR2 SVGIG (reference sequence). The CDR3 reads CAWSPNRGNTEAFF. The CDR3 nucleotides read TGTGCCTGGAGCCCAAACCGGGGGAACACTGAAGCTTTCTTT.

This clone was seen only a few times. The J gene is TRBJ1-5, the V gene TRBV6-5; maybe TRBD1 (5 bases). Germline CDR1 and CDR2: MNHEY and SVGAGI. The V end lost 6 bases, the J end lost 8 bases, and 11 bases lay between the germline ends. The CDR3 totals 12 residues. CDR3 bases: TGTGCCAGCAGCCCCTTGGGGGAGCCCCAGCATTTT. This codes for CASSPLGEPQHF.

The sample holds a few counts of this clone. Here the CDR3 reads CASSNGAEETQYF. The CDR3 DNA is TGTGCCAGCAGCAACGGAGCGGAAGAGACCCAGTACTTC. The rearrangement joins TRBV21-1 to TRBJ2-5; the table's TRBD2 call for D was not verified on the DNA. TRBV21-1 is labeled a pseudogene. CDR3 length: 13 amino acids.

This sequence joins TRBV28 and TRBJ2-2, with D perhaps assigned TRBD1 or TRBD2 (6 bases each). V was trimmed by 6 bases and J by 5 bases, leaving 10 bases between them. This CDR3 contains 13 residues. CDR1 is MDHEN and CDR2 is SYDVKM in the germline V gene. The CDR3 DNA follows: TGTGCCAGCAGGAGAGGGGGGACCGGGGAGCTGTTTTTT. Protein product: CASRRGGTGELFF. The variable domain in full, with the rest retrieved from reference TRBV28 and TRBJ2-2, is DVKVTQSSRYLVKRTGEKVFLECVQDMDHENMFWYRQDPGLGLRLIYFSYDVKMKEKGDIPEGYSVSREKKERFSLILESASTNQTSMYLCASRRGGTGELFFGEGSRLTVL.

The genes are TRBV29-1 and TRBJ2-1; D perhaps matches TRBD2 (5 bases). The germline V and J ends were trimmed by 4 bases and 4 bases, with 23 bases remaining between them. CDR1 is SQVTM, CDR2 ANQGSEA, per germline. The CDR3 length is 17 residues. Written as DNA, the CDR3 is TGCAGCGTTGGAGGAGGTACAGCAGCCCGGCTTTACAATGAGCAGTTCTTC. Amino acid sequence: CSVGGGTAARLYNEQFF.

The chain joins TRBV9 to TRBJ2-1, with TRBD2 matching 13 bases. The germline gives CDR1 SGDLS, CDR2 YYNGEE. CDR3 length: 16 amino acids. The V and J ends lost 0 bases and 9 bases, in that order; junction bases with no gene match: 6. In DNA, the CDR3 is TGTGCCAGCAGCGTAGGGACTAGCGGGAGACTAGGTGAGCAGTTCTTC. Protein sequence: CASSVGTSGRLGEQFF.

The chain carries TRBV4-1 and TRBJ2-5; D ambiguous. The CDR3 totals 18 residues. Germline V gene data show CDR1 as MGHRA and CDR2 as YSYEKL. V dropped 2 bases and J dropped 0 bases, with 19 bases sitting between them. This CDR3 reads CASSQQLVGTRDQETQYF. In DNA, the CDR3 is TGCGCCAGCAGCCAACAATTGGTAGGCACCCGAGACCAAGAGACCCAGTACTTC.

This rearrangement joins TRBV6-5 to TRBJ1-6; D remains ambiguous. This CDR3 spans 15 amino acids. The germline V and J ends were trimmed by 6 bases and 7 bases, with 16 bases remaining between them. Germline V gene data show CDR1 as MNHEY and CDR2 as SVGAGI. Written as DNA, the CDR3 is TGTGCCAGCAGCCGCCGGGCGGCGGGGAATTCACCCCTCCACTTT. Protein sequence: CASSRRAAGNSPLHF.

Regarding this clone: In the same sample, other DNA sequences code for this CDR3. The chain is built from TRBV5-1 and TRBJ2-3; possibly TRBD2 for D (5 bases). Trimming left V 0 bases short and J 1 base short, with 9 bases between. This CDR3 region has 15 residues. Germline lookup yields CDR1 SGHRS and CDR2 YFSETQ. In nucleotides, the CDR3 is TGCGCCAGCAGCTTGGGAGGGCAGGGCACAGATACGCAGTATTTT. Translating gives CASSLGGQGTDTQYF. Together with reference TRBV5-1 and TRBJ2-3, the CDR3 gives the full variable domain: KAGVTQTPRYLIKTRGQQVTLSCSPISGHRSVSWYQQTPGQGLQFLFEYFSETQRNKGNFPGRFSGRQFSNSRSEMNVSTLELGDSALYLCASSLGGQGTDTQYFGPGTRLTVL.

The V gene is TRBV5-5, the J gene TRBJ1-1, with D unresolved. The CDR3 runs to 13 residues. Germline-derived CDR1 and CDR2 are SGHKS and YYEKEE (reference sequence). Trimming left V 0 bases short and J 6 bases short, with 9 bases between. In DNA, the CDR3 is TGTGCCAGCAGCTTGGATACGACGGCTGAAGCTTTCTTT. Amino acid sequence: CASSLDTTAEAFF.

The V and J genes are TRBV7-2 and TRBJ2-1; TRBD2 agrees at 10 bases. This CDR3 is 16 amino acids long. V dropped 5 bases and J dropped 10; count of bases not matched to a gene: 14. Germline values: CDR1 SGHTA, CDR2 FQGNSA. CDR3 sequence reads: CASSPRASGRTTEQFF. The CDR3 nucleotides read TGTGCCAGCAGCCCCCGCGCTAGCGGGAGAACTACGGAGCAGTTCTTC.

This chain links TRBV27 with TRBJ1-5; D is ambiguous. The CDR3 extends over 13 amino acids. Germline V gives CDR1 MNHEY, CDR2 SMNVEV (reference sequence). Trimming pared 3 bases from V and 4 bases from J, leaving 7 bases between. The CDR3 DNA reads TGTGCCAGCAGTTTTCGGGAGAATCAGCCCCAGCATTTT. This gives the protein CASSFRENQPQHF.

The table lists this clone with a few counts. This chain uses TRBV5-4 with TRBJ1-5; D is unresolved. Trimming pared 5 bases from V and 5 bases from J, leaving 5 bases between. The CDR3 loop spans 11 amino acids. Germline assignment: CDR1 SGHNT and CDR2 YYREEE (reference sequence). CDR3 in DNA: TGTGCCAGCAGGAGTTATCAGCCCCAGCATTTT. Protein product: CASRSYQPQHF.

The chain has TRBV29-1 and TRBJ2-5; 10 bases agree with TRBD2. This CDR3 has 19 amino acids. Trimming took 2 bases from V and 5 from J; bases not matched to a gene: 20. CDR1 and CDR2 (germline): SQVTM, ANQGSEA. CDR3 nucleotides: TGCAGCGTTGAACCAGCCCCAGGGGGGCTAGCGGGGGCTCGGGAGACCCAGTACTTC. Translated, it gives CSVEPAPGGLAGARETQYF. Based on the CDR3 plus reference TRBV29-1 and TRBJ2-5, the full variable domain is SAVISQKPSRDICQRGTSLTIQCQVDSQVTMMFWYRQQPGQSLTLIATANQGSEATYESGFVIDKFPISRPNLTFSTLTVSNMSPEDSSIYLCSVEPAPGGLAGARETQYFGPGTRLLVL.

The CDR3 loop reads CASSLGRTRTDTQYF. The CDR3 DNA follows: TGTGCCAGCAGCTTGGGCAGAACACGCACAGATACGCAGTATTTT. J is TRBJ2-3 and V is TRBV5-4; D unclear. Trimming stripped 0 bases from V and 1 base from J, with 9 bases between. The V gene's germline CDR1 is SGHNT and CDR2 YYREEE (reference sequence). The CDR3 is 15 residues long.

V usage is TRBV7-2 and J usage is TRBJ2-4, with TRBD1 as a possible D gene (6 bases). The CDR3 is made up of 16 amino acids. Germline CDR1 reads SGHTA; CDR2 reads FQGNSA. The V end lost 4 bases, the J end lost 6 bases, and 19 bases lay between the germline ends. CDR3 amino acids: CASSSRTALKGNIQYF. Here the CDR3 DNA reads TGTGCCAGCAGCTCTCGGACAGCTCTAAAGGGAAACATTCAGTACTTC.